The clone carrying this T cell receptor beta chain appeared a few times. Expressed TCRB transcripts got sequenced, as all isolated RNA was reverse transcribed. Measured with immunoSEQ multiplex PCR; TCRdb has only the in-frame clones, and not every one. The table has a few hundred thousand clones, over 13% seen once; the top ten hold around 0.02%. This entry is derived from a study of beta chain features in type 1 diabetes. Germline V gene data show CDR1 as LGHNT and CDR2 as FRNRAP. Trimming pared 1 base from V and 10 bases from J, leaving 10 bases between. The CDR3 length is 12 residues. The rearrangement links TRBV12-5 to TRBJ1-1; no clear D gene. The origin of this receptor is a woman aged 18-29 years in good health. The sequenced material came from naive CD4+ T cells from blood. The CDR3 here is CASGLDPVGAFF. The CDR3 DNA reads as TGTGCTAGTGGTTTGGACCCGGTTGGAGCTTTCTTT. The full variable domain, rest sourced from reference TRBV12-5 and TRBJ1-1, is DARVTQTPRHKVTEMGQEVTMRCQPILGHNTVFWYRQTMMQGLELLAYFRNRAPLDDSGMPKDRFSAEMPDATLATLKIQPSEPRDSAVYFCASGLDPVGAFFGQGTRLTVV.